These 24 T cell receptor beta chains came from one sample sequenced in a study of response to subunit inactivated influenza vaccine (dated by TCRdb to 2016 to 2019). Library preparation used RT-PCR. For sequencing, an Illumina HiSeq 2500 was employed. In TCRdb, the public reads were trimmed at Q25 with fastp and aligned with MiXCR, with productive beta chains retained. Rows matching on CDR3 protein sequence are summarized as one entry with the most common DNA and genes. Across this sample there are more than 600,000 distinct CDR3 sequences, with about 18% seen only once. Jointly, the top ten make up approximately 10% of the sample. The material sequenced was PBMCs from blood, taken around 5 days after vaccination. These receptors originate from a middle-aged man who received an inactivated influenza vaccine. Donor details come from another sample of the same person, matched by shared clones.

This clonotype was counted ten times or more. The CDR3 spells CASSLEGVGELFF. The DNA of the CDR3 is TGCGCCAGCAGCTTGGAAGGGGTCGGGGAGCTGTTTTTT. This chain connects TRBV5-1 to TRBJ2-2; D possibly corresponds to TRBD1 (5 bases). Trimming took 0 bases from V and 7 from J, leaving 7 bases between them. The CDR3 has 13 residues. Germline assignment: CDR1 SGHRS and CDR2 YFSETQ.

This clonotype turned up a few times. V usage is TRBV18 and J usage is TRBJ2-7, with D unclear. Trimming shortened V by 3 bases and J by 6 bases, and 9 bases separated the two germline ends. The CDR3 has 12 amino acids. CDR1 KGHSH and CDR2 LQKENI come from the germline V gene. The CDR3 region has the DNA TGTGCCAGCTCACCCTCAACTCGCGAGCAGTACTTC. Translating it yields CASSPSTREQYF.

This clonotype was counted between two and nine times. V and J are TRBV20-1 and TRBJ1-5, with no clear D. This CDR3 is 13 amino acids long. The germline V and J ends were trimmed by 5 bases and 0 bases, with 8 bases remaining between them. Per germline, CDR1 DFQATT and CDR2 SNEGSKA (reference sequence). CDR3 in DNA: TGCAGTGCTTCGGTTTCTAGCAATCAGCCCCAGCATTTT. This gives the protein CSASVSSNQPQHF.

This sequence joins TRBV6-1 and TRBJ2-5; D possibly uses TRBD1 or TRBD2 (5 bases each). CDR1 and CDR2 from the germline V gene are MNHNS and SASEGT. Trimming pared 7 bases from V and 1 base from J, leaving 13 bases between. This CDR3 has 14 residues. This CDR3 is CASTLWGTQETQYF. The CDR3 DNA reads as TGTGCCAGCACCCTGTGGGGGACCCAAGAGACCCAGTACTTC.

This clonotype was observed a few times. This rearrangement joins TRBV7-2 to TRBJ2-7; TRBD1 might be the D (5 bases). CDR3 size: 14 residues. V lost 1 base to trimming and J lost 2 bases, with 9 bases between them. Germline-derived CDR1 and CDR2 are SGHTA and FQGNSA. CDR3 nucleotides: TGTGCCAGCAGCTTAGGACAGATGACCTACGAGCAGTACTTC. This sequence encodes CASSLGQMTYEQYF.

The chain carries TRBV7-6 and TRBJ2-1; no clear D. V was pared by 1 base and J by 8 bases, with 12 bases between. From germline, CDR1 is SGHVS and CDR2 FNYEAQ. The CDR3 loop spans 14 amino acids. For the CDR3, the DNA is TGTGCCAGCAGCTTAGACTCGATTCTGGATGAGCAGTTCTTC. Encoded protein: CASSLDSILDEQFF.

This clonotype appeared a few times. V is TRBV18 and J is TRBJ2-7; D might be TRBD1 or TRBD2, each matching 5 bases. V dropped 2 bases and J dropped 0 bases, with 14 bases sitting between them. In germline, CDR1 is KGHSH, CDR2 LQKENI. The CDR3 has 16 residues. The CDR3 loop is CASSPNLGTASYEQYF. The CDR3 DNA reads as TGTGCCAGCTCACCAAACCTTGGGACGGCCTCCTACGAGCAGTACTTC.

The chain couples TRBV20-1 to TRBJ2-7, with 7 positions matching TRBD1. The CDR3 length is 14 residues. CDR1 and CDR2 from the germline V gene are DFQATT and SNEGSKA (reference sequence). The V and J ends lost 4 bases and 6 bases, in that order; junction bases with no gene match: 12. The CDR3 nucleotides are TGCAGTGCTACTCTTTTACAGGGGTACGGCGAGCAGTACTTC. This sequence encodes CSATLLQGYGEQYF.

This clonotype was recorded a few times. The chain recombines TRBV5-1 with TRBJ1-5; TRBD1 might be the D (5 bases). V was pared by 2 bases and J by 0 bases, with 9 bases between. Germline CDR1 SGHRS, CDR2 YFSETQ. This CDR3 is 15 amino acids long. The CDR3 loop is CASSFDSNSNQPQHF. The CDR3 region has the DNA TGCGCCAGCAGCTTCGACAGTAATAGCAATCAGCCCCAGCATTTT.

The CDR3: CASSYYEGQGIDEQFF. CDR3 coding DNA: TGTGCCAGCAGTTACTACGAGGGACAGGGTATCGATGAGCAGTTCTTC. The chain carries TRBV6-2 or TRBV6-3 and TRBJ2-1; 9 bases line up with TRBD1. The V gene's germline CDR1 is MNHEY and CDR2 SVGEGT. V gave up 1 base and J gave up 8 bases; unmatched junction bases: 9. The CDR3 covers 16 residues.

V is TRBV28 and J is TRBJ2-3; tentatively, D is TRBD1 or TRBD2 (5 bases each). Between the trimmed V and J ends, which lost 6 bases and 3 bases, there was a span of 22 bases. Germline V gene data show CDR1 as MDHEN and CDR2 as SYDVKM. This CDR3 region has 17 residues. CDR3 nucleotides: TGTGCCAGCAGATTGGGGCGACTACGGATCGGGACAGATACGCAGTATTTT. Its protein product is CASRLGRLRIGTDTQYF.

This chain uses TRBV11-2 with TRBJ2-3, with D possibly being TRBD1 (5 bases). Germline V gene lookup returns CDR1 SGHAT and CDR2 FQNNGV. Deletions cut 8 bases from V and 4 bases from J, with 19 bases between. The CDR3 has 15 residues. The CDR3 DNA is TGTGCCAGCCTCTCCCCCAGGCAGGGCCCAGATACGCAGTATTTT. Amino acids: CASLSPRQGPDTQYF.

This clonotype was seen at least ten times. The V and J genes are TRBV20-1 and TRBJ2-3; D ambiguous. Looked up from germline, CDR1 is DFQATT and CDR2 is SNEGSKA (reference sequence). The CDR3 contains 12 residues. V dropped 0 bases and J dropped 2 bases, with 3 bases sitting between them. The DNA of the CDR3 is TGCAGTGCTAGAGACAACACAGATACGCAGTATTTT. It codes for CSARDNTDTQYF.

This clonotype occurred a few times. The chain recombines TRBV25-1 with TRBJ2-2; D is undetermined. Trimming removed 3 bases at V and 3 bases at J, with 11 bases between. The CDR3 spans 15 residues. Germline V gene sequence: CDR1 MGHDK, CDR2 SYGVNS. CDR3 region: CASSDGDGHTGELFF. DNA of the CDR3: TGTGCCAGCAGTGACGGCGACGGGCACACCGGGGAGCTGTTTTTT.

The chain couples TRBV6-1 to TRBJ2-5; D is tentatively TRBD1 or TRBD2 (5 bases each). The CDR3 totals 15 residues. Germline V gives CDR1 MNHNS, CDR2 SASEGT. Trimming cost V 5 bases and J 5 bases, with 18 bases left between them. The CDR3 sequence: CASSPLGVGEETQYF. In DNA, the CDR3 is TGTGCCAGCAGTCCCCTCGGGGTAGGGGAGGAGACCCAGTACTTC.

This clonotype appeared a few times. The rearrangement joins TRBV7-3 to TRBJ2-3; 7 bases are shared with TRBD2. Unmatched junction bases numbered 7, after V lost 2 bases and J lost 2 bases. CDR1 is SGHTA, CDR2 FQGTGA, per germline. The CDR3 covers 16 residues. In nucleotides, the CDR3 is TGTGCCAGCAGCTTAGGGGGGGGTCAACCCACAGATACGCAGTATTTT. Its protein is CASSLGGGQPTDTQYF.

The chain employs TRBV20-1 and TRBJ2-3; TRBD2 matches 11 bases. The CDR3 is made up of 15 amino acids. Trimming took 2 bases from V and 1 from J; bases not matched to a gene: 2. Germline V gene data show CDR1 as DFQATT and CDR2 as SNEGSKA (reference sequence). The CDR3 sequence: CSARPLAGGTDTQYF. As DNA, the CDR3 is TGCAGTGCTAGACCACTAGCGGGGGGCACAGATACGCAGTATTTT.

This clonotype was seen only a few times. The V gene is TRBV7-8, the J gene TRBJ2-1, with 10 bases fitting TRBD2. After removal of 4 bases from V and 0 bases from J, the junction contained 9 bases not matched to a gene. The CDR3 consists of 18 residues. Germline CDR1 is SGHVS and CDR2 is FQNEAQ. The CDR3 reads CASSSRTSGFTSYNEQFF. For the CDR3, the DNA is TGTGCCAGCAGCTCCCGGACTAGCGGATTCACCTCCTACAATGAGCAGTTCTTC.

There are many counts of this clonotype. V is TRBV12-3 or TRBV12-4 and J is TRBJ2-7; no clear D gene. V was cut by 2 bases and J by 4 bases, with 6 bases left in between. The CDR3 runs to 12 residues. The CDR3 coding sequence is TGTGCCAGCAGTTTATCGGAGTACGAGCAGTACTTC. Amino acid sequence: CASSLSEYEQYF.

This clonotype turned up a few times. The gene calls are TRBV9 and TRBJ2-3; D unclear. V gave up 3 bases and J gave up 2 bases, with 7 bases separating them. There are 13 residues in the CDR3. Germline assignment: CDR1 SGDLS and CDR2 YYNGEE. The CDR3, as DNA: TGTGCCAGCAGCGCGTATAACACAGATACGCAGTATTTT. Protein product: CASSAYNTDTQYF. The whole variable domain, filled in from reference TRBV9 and TRBJ2-3, reads DSGVTQTPKHLITATGQRVTLRCSPRSGDLSVYWYQQSLDQGLQFLIQYYNGEERAKGNILERFSAQQFPDLHSELNLSSLELGDSALYFCASSAYNTDTQYFGPGTRLTVL.

The chain links TRBV29-1 to TRBJ2-5, with D perhaps matching TRBD2 (6 bases). Trimming cost V 1 base and J 5 bases, with 20 bases left between them. The CDR3 spans 16 residues. The V gene's germline CDR1 is SQVTM and CDR2 ANQGSEA. CDR3 sequence reads: CSVEGPGREFLETQYF. CDR3 in DNA: TGCAGCGTTGAAGGCCCGGGTCGGGAGTTTCTTGAGACCCAGTACTTC.

This clonotype was recorded a few times. The chain uses TRBV5-1 and TRBJ2-5, with D perhaps TRBD1 (6 bases). Trimming pared 4 bases from V and 4 bases from J, leaving 20 bases between. Germline assignment: CDR1 SGHRS and CDR2 YFSETQ. The CDR3 is 16 amino acids. The CDR3 sequence is CASSTTGTRGGETQYF. For the CDR3, the DNA is TGCGCCAGCAGCACAACAGGGACCCGAGGCGGAGAGACCCAGTACTTC.

The rearrangement joins TRBV7-6 to TRBJ2-7, with 8 bases matching TRBD1. J lost 2 bases, V lost 2 bases, and 5 bases had no gene match. Germline V lookup: CDR1 SGHVS, CDR2 FNYEAQ. The CDR3 has 15 residues. CDR3 bases: TGTGCCAGCAGCTTAACGCAGGGGGCGACCTACGAGCAGTACTTC. Translation gives CASSLTQGATYEQYF.

This clonotype has more than one count but fewer than ten. The chain joins TRBV19 to TRBJ2-5; 7 bases agree with TRBD1. This CDR3 is built from 16 residues. Germline CDR1 LNHDA, CDR2 SQIVND (reference sequence). The V and J ends lost 5 bases and 5 bases, in that order; junction bases with no gene match: 14. The CDR3 DNA is TGTGCCAGTAGTGCCCGGGACAGAAACTTTCCGGAGACCCAGTACTTC. Protein: CASSARDRNFPETQYF.